What follows are 25 T cell receptor beta chains derived from one specimen sequenced in a study of beta chain features in type 1 diabetes. The authors reverse transcribed all of the isolated RNA, so sequencing captured expressed TCRB transcripts. TCRdb keeps only in-frame clones here, not all; method: immunoSEQ multiplex PCR. Altogether 140,000 to 150,000 clones are present, 48% being singletons, with the ten largest covering under 0.45%. Sequenced sample: Tregs from blood. Receptors were obtained from a man between 18 and 29 years old in good health.

The chain couples TRBV5-1 to TRBJ1-1; TRBD1 agrees at 9 bases. The CDR3 spans 12 residues. V trimming: 4 bases; J trimming: 10 bases; junction bases outside the gene matches: 5. Germline CDR1 reads SGHRS; CDR2 reads YFSETQ. The CDR3 DNA is TGCGCCAGCAGCAATGGACAGGGGCGAGCTTTCTTT. Encoded protein: CASSNGQGRAFF. Supplemented by reference TRBV5-1 and TRBJ1-1, the full variable domain reads KAGVTQTPRYLIKTRGQQVTLSCSPISGHRSVSWYQQTPGQGLQFLFEYFSETQRNKGNFPGRFSGRQFSNSRSEMNVSTLELGDSALYLCASSNGQGRAFFGQGTRLTVV.

This clone was recorded a few times. The gene calls are TRBV5-6 and TRBJ1-2; tentatively, D is TRBD1 (5 bases). The CDR3 is 13 amino acids. The V gene lost 4 bases and the J gene lost 3 bases, with 10 bases spanning the gap. Germline CDR1 SGHDT, CDR2 YYEEEE. Here the CDR3 reads CASSPDTDYGYTF. CDR3 nucleotides: TGTGCCAGCAGCCCGGACACAGACTATGGCTACACCTTC. Using reference TRBV5-6 and TRBJ1-2 for the parts outside the CDR3, the full variable domain is DAGVTQSPTHLIKTRGQQVTLRCSPKSGHDTVSWYQQALGQGPQFIFQYYEEEERQRGNFPDRFSGHQFPNYSSELNVNALLLGDSALYLCASSPDTDYGYTFGSGTRLTVV.

This clone has more than one count but fewer than ten. The rearrangement joins TRBV18 to TRBJ1-1, with D hard to call. The germline V gene has CDR1 KGHSH and CDR2 LQKENI. V was shortened by 3 bases and J by 4 bases, with 15 bases between the two germline ends. This CDR3 has 15 residues. CDR3 coding DNA: TGTGCCAGCTCACCTGTGAGGGAGGTGAGCACTGAAGCTTTCTTT. Residues: CASSPVREVSTEAFF.

As DNA, the CDR3 is TGTGCCAGTAGTTTCGACGGGGGTAGCTTCTTT. This sequence encodes CASSFDGGSFF. The chain combines TRBV19 with TRBJ1-1, with D possibly matching TRBD1 (5 bases). V lost 5 bases, J lost 14 bases, and 15 bases lay in between. The CDR3 extends over 11 amino acids. Germline V gene sequence: CDR1 LNHDA, CDR2 SQIVND (reference sequence).

This chain connects TRBV2 to TRBJ2-5; weak D call: TRBD1 (5 bases). Judging by the DNA end, TRBJ2-7 fits better; the J call may be wrong. This CDR3 region has 16 residues. The germline V gene encodes CDR1 SNHLY and CDR2 FYNNEI. Here the CDR3 reads CASRYPPGMGSYEQYF. The CDR3 region has the DNA TGTGCCAGCAGATACCCTCCAGGGATGGGCTCCTACGAGCAGTACTTC.

CDR3 coding DNA: TGTGCCAGCAGCCCTTTAGACTCTACCTCTGGGGCCAACGTCCTGACTTTC. Translation gives CASSPLDSTSGANVLTF. The chain employs TRBV28 and TRBJ2-6; no clear D gene. V was pared by 6 bases and J by 0 bases, with 15 bases between. CDR3 length equals 17 residues. From germline, CDR1 is MDHEN and CDR2 SYDVKM.

V gene TRBV10-3 combines with J gene TRBJ1-1; D is perhaps TRBD1 (5 bases). The germline V and J ends were trimmed by 2 bases and 0 bases, with 13 bases remaining between them. Germline V gives CDR1 ENHRY, CDR2 SYGVKD. The CDR3 length is 16 residues. The CDR3 is CAISEGRGSLNTEAFF. The DNA for the CDR3 is TGTGCCATCAGTGAGGGAAGGGGCAGTTTGAACACTGAAGCTTTCTTT.

This rearrangement joins TRBV30 to TRBJ2-3, with D possibly TRBD1 on 5 matching bases. There are 15 residues in the CDR3. CDR1 and CDR2 (germline): GTSNPN, SVGIG (reference sequence). V was clipped by 0 bases and J by 7 bases, with 17 bases between them. This CDR3 is CAWSVDSRRLNTQYF. The CDR3 bases are TGTGCCTGGAGTGTAGACAGTCGCCGGTTAAATACGCAGTATTTT.

There are a few counts of this clone. The chain joins TRBV7-2 to TRBJ1-2, with 9 bases lining up with TRBD1. The CDR3 length is 15 residues. The V segment lost 5 bases and the J segment 4 bases; nucleotides outside the gene matches: 8. In germline, CDR1 is SGHTA, CDR2 FQGNSA. CDR3 sequence (DNA): TGTGCCAGCAGCCCCGGGACAGGGATCCCCTATGGCTACACCTTC. It yields the protein CASSPGTGIPYGYTF.

This chain joins TRBV7-2 and TRBJ1-2; perhaps TRBD1 as D (6 bases). This CDR3 is 14 amino acids long. Germline CDR1 reads SGHTA; CDR2 reads FQGNSA. The V end was cut by 5 bases, the J end by 3 bases, with 13 bases between. CDR3 region: CASSPYRVDYGYTF. The DNA for the CDR3 is TGTGCCAGCAGCCCCTACAGGGTTGACTATGGCTACACCTTC.

The V call is TRBV6-5, the J call TRBJ1-1, with D uncertain. The CDR3 is 15 amino acids. Trimming took off 5 bases at V and 4 bases at J, with 17 bases between the two ends. From germline, CDR1 is MNHEY and CDR2 SVGAGI. This CDR3 reads CASSRRSGYGTEAFF. The CDR3 coding sequence is TGTGCCAGCAGTCGTCGGTCGGGGTACGGCACTGAAGCTTTCTTT.

This chain joins TRBV5-1 and TRBJ1-6; tentatively, D is TRBD1 (5 bases). This CDR3 is built from 18 residues. Germline V gives CDR1 SGHRS, CDR2 YFSETQ. V was cut by 2 bases and J by 0 bases, with 15 bases left in between. The CDR3 region is CASSLVGAGSSYNSPLHF. In DNA form, the CDR3 reads TGCGCCAGCAGCTTAGTTGGGGCAGGAAGCTCCTATAATTCACCCCTCCACTTT.

The genes are TRBV28 and TRBJ1-6; D is perhaps TRBD1 (6 bases). The V gene lost 5 bases and the J gene lost 14 bases, with 16 bases spanning the gap. The CDR3 totals 13 residues. Germline V gene sequence: CDR1 MDHEN, CDR2 SYDVKM. The CDR3 DNA sequence: TGTGCCAGCAGTGGACAGACTCTAATAGCCCTCCACTTT. Its protein product is CASSGQTLIALHF.

In its sample, this clone was seen once. This chain uses TRBV6-4 with TRBJ2-2, with 8 positions matching TRBD2. After removal of 1 base from V and 9 bases from J, the junction contained 4 bases not matched to a gene. The CDR3 has 14 amino acids. Germline CDR1 and CDR2: MRHNA and SNTAGT. CDR3: CASSDFGGARELFF. The CDR3 DNA sequence: TGTGCCAGCAGTGACTTCGGGGGGGCCCGGGAGCTGTTTTTT.

This chain links TRBV30 with TRBJ2-7; 8 bases agree with TRBD2. This CDR3 region has 12 residues. The germline CDR1 and CDR2 sequences are GTSNPN and SVGIG (reference sequence). With V trimmed by 4 bases and J by 6 bases, 5 bases remained unmatched. The CDR3 DNA follows: TGTGCCTGGACCCAGCGGGGGCGCGAGCAGTACTTC. Its protein is CAWTQRGREQYF. The entire variable domain, with the rest obtained from reference TRBV30 and TRBJ2-7, is as follows: SQTIHQWPATLVQPVGSPLSLECTVEGTSNPNLYWYRQAAGRGLQLLFYSVGIGQISSEVPQNLSASRPQDRQFILSSKKLLLSDSGFYLCAWTQRGREQYFGPGTRLTVT.

This chain links TRBV5-6 with TRBJ2-1; 8 bases line up with TRBD1. V shed 3 bases, J shed 7 bases, and the junction held 9 bases outside the gene matches. Germline CDR1 SGHDT, CDR2 YYEEEE. The CDR3 length is 15 residues. CDR3 sequence reads: CASSSVGQGVNEQFF. CDR3 bases: TGTGCCAGCAGCTCCGTTGGACAGGGAGTTAATGAGCAGTTCTTC. Full variable domain (remainder filled in from reference TRBV5-6 and TRBJ2-1): DAGVTQSPTHLIKTRGQQVTLRCSPKSGHDTVSWYQQALGQGPQFIFQYYEEEERQRGNFPDRFSGHQFPNYSSELNVNALLLGDSALYLCASSSVGQGVNEQFFGPGTRLTVL.

This rearrangement joins TRBV4-1 to TRBJ2-3, with TRBD2 as a possible D gene (5 bases). CDR3 length: 15 residues. Germline V CDR1 and CDR2: MGHRA, YSYEKL. The germline V and J ends were trimmed by 1 base and 2 bases, with 10 bases remaining between them. The CDR3: CASSQAGITTDTQYF. CDR3 sequence (DNA): TGCGCCAGCAGCCAAGCCGGGATCACCACAGATACGCAGTATTTT.

The chain carries TRBV19 and TRBJ1-6; 8 nucleotides align to TRBD1. V was clipped by 4 bases and J by 8 bases; unmatched bases: 4. Germline V CDR1 and CDR2: LNHDA, SQIVND (reference sequence). CDR3 size: 14 residues. The CDR3 DNA reads as TGTGCCAGTAGTACCGGGACAGGTGATTCACCCCTCCACTTT. Encoded protein: CASSTGTGDSPLHF. Using reference TRBV19 and TRBJ1-6 for the parts outside the CDR3, the full variable domain is DGGITQSPKYLFRKEGQNVTLSCEQNLNHDAMYWYRQDPGQGLRLIYYSQIVNDFQKGDIAEGYSVSREKKESFPLTVTSAQKNPTAFYLCASSTGTGDSPLHFGNGTRLTVT.

This clone was seen a few times. The rearrangement links TRBV28 to TRBJ2-5; weak D call: TRBD2 (6 bases). Trimming cost V 6 bases and J 5 bases, with 13 bases left between them. Germline CDR1 and CDR2: MDHEN and SYDVKM. The CDR3 totals 13 residues. The CDR3 DNA reads as TGTGCCAGCAGACGAGGAGGGGCCGAGACCCAGTACTTC. It encodes CASRRGGAETQYF.

In DNA form, the CDR3 reads TGTGCCAGCAGCTTCACAGAGACACCTGAAGCTTTCTTT. Protein sequence: CASSFTETPEAFF. The chain combines TRBV7-9 with TRBJ1-1; D gene unclear. Trimming cost V 3 bases and J 6 bases, with 11 bases left between them. The CDR3 totals 13 residues. Germline-derived CDR1 and CDR2 are SEHNR and FQNEAQ (reference sequence).

This clone appeared many times. This chain uses TRBV14 with TRBJ1-3, with 7 nucleotides matching TRBD1. The CDR3 has 15 residues. J gave up 2 bases and V 3 bases, and 4 bases lay outside the gene matches. Germline V gene lookup returns CDR1 SGHDN and CDR2 FVKESK. The CDR3 nucleotides read TGTGCCAGCAGCCACCGACAGGGTGCTGGAAACACCATATATTTT. Amino acids: CASSHRQGAGNTIYF. Using reference TRBV14 and TRBJ1-3 for the parts outside the CDR3, the full variable domain is EAGVTQFPSHSVIEKGQTVTLRCDPISGHDNLYWYRRVMGKEIKFLLHFVKESKQDESGMPNNRFLAERTGGTYSTLKVQPAELEDSGVYFCASSHRQGAGNTIYFGEGSWLTVV.

The J gene is TRBJ2-7, the V gene TRBV19; TRBD2 aligns across 12 bases. J gave up 6 bases and V 5 bases, and 11 bases lay outside the gene matches. Germline lookup yields CDR1 LNHDA and CDR2 SQIVND (reference sequence). The CDR3 contains 16 residues. The DNA of the CDR3 is TGTGCCAGTAGTTCGAGGACTAGCGGGACATTCTCCGAGCAGTACTTC. Residues: CASSSRTSGTFSEQYF.

CDR3 nucleotide sequence: TGTGCCAGCAGTTTAGGCGGGGCCCGAGGATATGAGCAGTTCTTC. Encoded protein: CASSLGGARGYEQFF. The V and J genes are TRBV28 and TRBJ2-1; maybe TRBD2 (6 bases). The CDR3 is 15 residues long. Deletions cut 2 bases from V and 8 bases from J, with 16 bases between. Germline-derived CDR1 and CDR2 are MDHEN and SYDVKM.

This chain joins TRBV5-4 and TRBJ2-2; D is ambiguous. V was clipped by 4 bases and J by 2 bases, with 3 bases between them. The germline V gene has CDR1 SGHNT and CDR2 YYREEE (reference sequence). This CDR3 has 12 amino acids. The CDR3 loop reads CASSRNTGELFF. CDR3 bases: TGTGCCAGCAGCCGTAACACCGGGGAGCTGTTTTTT.

CDR3 nucleotides: TGCGCCAGCAGCCCCGGGACAAACTATGGCTACACCTTC. Its protein product is CASSPGTNYGYTF. V gene TRBV5-1 combines with J gene TRBJ1-2, with a possible D match to TRBD1 (6 bases). CDR3 size: 13 residues. V shed 4 bases and J shed 2 bases, with 9 bases lying between them. Germline CDR1 SGHRS, CDR2 YFSETQ.